Listed here are 18 T cell receptor beta chains from one sample, sequenced in a study of blood T cell repertoires in COVID-19. Only in-frame clones appear in the TCRdb table, and some are missing; sequencing was by immunoSEQ multiplex PCR. The sample lists about 180,000 clones; 80% to 90% were seen once. Sequences were obtained from peripheral blood. Receptor source: a man in his sixties or seventies with active or convalescent COVID-19.

The chain links TRBV7-8 to TRBJ1-2; TRBD1 is a possible D gene (6 bases). V lost 1 base and J lost 6, with 9 bases in between. Germline values: CDR1 SGHVS, CDR2 FQNEAQ. CDR3 length: 13 amino acids. The CDR3 coding sequence is TGTGCCAGCAGCTTAGACAGGGACCATGGCTACACCTTC. Protein product: CASSLDRDHGYTF.

This clone was found once. The chain employs TRBV5-1 and TRBJ1-1; possibly TRBD1 for D (6 bases). CDR1 is SGHRS, CDR2 YFSETQ, per germline. The V and J ends lost 2 bases and 4 bases respectively, with 6 bases between them. There are 12 residues in the CDR3. CDR3 sequence reads: CASSLQGTEAFF. DNA of the CDR3: TGCGCCAGCAGCTTACAGGGCACTGAAGCTTTCTTT.

The rearrangement uses TRBV6-2 or TRBV6-3 and TRBJ1-5, with TRBD1 identical over 11 bases. V was pared by 5 bases and J by 1 base, with 10 bases of the junction left unmatched. The CDR3 totals 18 residues. Germline loops: CDR1 MNHEY, CDR2 SVGEGT. This chain's CDR3 is CASSQSGTGGWSNQPQHF. The CDR3 region has the DNA TGTGCCAGCAGTCAATCCGGGACAGGGGGTTGGAGCAATCAGCCCCAGCATTTT.

The V call is TRBV5-8, the J call TRBJ1-2, with a weak D call TRBD1 (5 bases). Trimming removed 5 bases from V and 4 bases from J, with 9 bases in between. Germline V lookup: CDR1 SGHTS, CDR2 YDEGEE. The CDR3 is 12 residues long. The CDR3 here is CASRGQGYGYTF. The CDR3 nucleotides are TGTGCCAGCAGGGGGCAGGGCTATGGCTACACCTTC.

This clone was recorded a few times. This chain joins TRBV6-5 and TRBJ1-5; 9 bases align to TRBD1. V gave up 6 bases and J gave up 7 bases; unmatched junction bases: 1. This CDR3 is 12 amino acids long. Germline V gives CDR1 MNHEY, CDR2 SVGAGI. The CDR3 nucleotides read TGTGCCAGCAGGGACAGGGGACAGCCCCAGCATTTT. Protein product: CASRDRGQPQHF.

The V gene is TRBV18, the J gene TRBJ1-5; tentatively, D is TRBD1 (5 bases). Germline-derived CDR1 and CDR2 are KGHSH and LQKENI. The CDR3 is made up of 15 amino acids. Trimming cost V 4 bases and J 4 bases, with 14 bases left between them. CDR3 nucleotides: TGTGCCAGCTCACTATCCGTGCAGGGAAATCAGCCCCAGCATTTT. It specifies CASSLSVQGNQPQHF. The whole variable domain, remainder taken from reference TRBV18 and TRBJ1-5, is NAGVMQNPRHLVRRRGQEARLRCSPMKGHSHVYWYRQLPEEGLKFMVYLQKENIIDESGMPKERFSAEFPKEGPSILRIQQVVRGDSAAYFCASSLSVQGNQPQHFGDGTRLSIL.

The chain is built from TRBV7-2 and TRBJ1-5; no clear D gene. The V end was cut by 1 base, the J end by 2 bases, with 9 bases between. This CDR3 region has 15 residues. In germline, CDR1 is SGHTA, CDR2 FQGNSA. CDR3 loop: CASSLGTGGNQPQHF. As DNA, the CDR3 is TGTGCCAGCAGCTTAGGCACTGGAGGCAATCAGCCCCAGCATTTT.

This clone was recorded only once. This rearrangement joins TRBV19 to TRBJ1-6; D gene uncertain. V shed 3 bases and J shed 0 bases, with 9 bases lying between them. Germline-derived CDR1 and CDR2 are LNHDA and SQIVND (reference sequence). CDR3 length: 16 residues. The CDR3 reads CASSIGENSYNSPLHF. In DNA form, the CDR3 reads TGTGCCAGTAGTATCGGTGAAAACTCCTATAATTCACCCCTCCACTTT.

This clone was seen a single time. The chain joins TRBV4-3 to TRBJ2-7; TRBD2 matches at 14 bases. Germline V gene data show CDR1 as LGHNA and CDR2 as YSLEER. The CDR3 is 18 residues long. J was trimmed by 4 bases and V by 2 bases; bases with no gene match: 10. In nucleotides, the CDR3 is TGCGCCAGCAGCCAACGACTAGCGGGAGGGCAAACGCCGTACGAGCAGTACTTC. Translating gives CASSQRLAGGQTPYEQYF.

The chain couples TRBV5-1 to TRBJ1-4; 9 nucleotides agree with TRBD1. The CDR3 is 16 residues long. Germline CDR1 SGHRS, CDR2 YFSETQ. Trimming removed 5 bases from V and 8 bases from J; junction bases left unmatched: 13. CDR3 loop: CASSQSPGTGFEKLFF. CDR3 coding DNA: TGCGCCAGCAGTCAAAGCCCCGGGACAGGGTTCGAAAAACTGTTTTTT.

CDR3 protein: CASSKQGATNEKLFF. In DNA, the CDR3 is TGTGCCAGCAGTAAACAGGGGGCAACTAATGAAAAACTGTTTTTT. This chain links TRBV2 with TRBJ1-4; 8 nucleotides agree with TRBD1. There are 15 residues in the CDR3. The junction had 2 bases not matched to a gene; V was cut back by 5 bases and J by 0 bases. Looked up from germline, CDR1 is SNHLY and CDR2 is FYNNEI.

This clone has only a few counts. The CDR3 sequence is CASSEGTGAYNEQFF. The CDR3 bases are TGTGCCAGCAGCGAGGGGACAGGAGCCTACAATGAGCAGTTCTTC. The rearrangement joins TRBV9 to TRBJ2-1; TRBD1 aligns across 8 bases. Trimming removed 3 bases from V and 2 bases from J; junction bases left unmatched: 4. This CDR3 region has 15 residues. The germline V gene encodes CDR1 SGDLS and CDR2 YYNGEE. Drawing the rest from reference TRBV9 and TRBJ2-1, the complete variable domain is DSGVTQTPKHLITATGQRVTLRCSPRSGDLSVYWYQQSLDQGLQFLIQYYNGEERAKGNILERFSAQQFPDLHSELNLSSLELGDSALYFCASSEGTGAYNEQFFGPGTRLTVL.

The chain recombines TRBV10-1 with TRBJ1-5; TRBD1 aligns across 8 bases. Trimming removed 4 bases from V and 0 bases from J; junction bases left unmatched: 11. Germline V lookup: CDR1 WNHNN, CDR2 SYGVQD (reference sequence). The CDR3 sequence is 18 residues long. CDR3: CASSARYGTGHSNQPQHF. The CDR3 DNA reads TGCGCCAGCAGTGCGAGATACGGGACAGGCCATAGCAATCAGCCCCAGCATTTT.

The chain uses TRBV6-5 and TRBJ1-1; TRBD1 agrees at 12 bases. The germline V gene encodes CDR1 MNHEY and CDR2 SVGAGI. CDR3 size: 15 residues. Trimming cost V 6 bases and J 7 bases; bases outside gene matches: 9. The CDR3: CASRKPGQGADEAFF. The CDR3 DNA reads as TGTGCCAGCAGGAAACCGGGACAGGGGGCGGATGAAGCTTTCTTT.

The chain is built from TRBV7-6 and TRBJ1-3, with D perhaps matching TRBD1 (5 bases). The CDR3 is 18 amino acids. The V end was cut by 5 bases, the J end by 3 bases, with 23 bases between. Germline CDR1 SGHVS, CDR2 FNYEAQ. CDR3 amino acids: CASSNIIRGAGNGNTIYF. The CDR3 DNA follows: TGTGCCAGCAGCAACATAATCCGCGGGGCCGGTAATGGAAACACCATATATTTT.

The V and J genes are TRBV27 and TRBJ2-7, with TRBD2 matching over 8 bases. Germline V CDR1 and CDR2: MNHEY, SMNVEV (reference sequence). The CDR3 length is 17 residues. V gave up 5 bases and J gave up 3 bases; unmatched junction bases: 15. CDR3 amino acids: CASSPGGAARADYEQYF. The DNA for the CDR3 is TGTGCCAGCAGTCCCGGGGGGGCCGCAAGGGCGGACTACGAGCAGTACTTC.

The chain links TRBV2 to TRBJ1-2; a weak D match, TRBD1 (5 bases). V shed 6 bases and J shed 5 bases, with 7 bases lying between them. The CDR3 is made up of 11 amino acids. Per germline, CDR1 SNHLY and CDR2 FYNNEI. The CDR3 protein is CASRRQYGYTF. CDR3 in DNA: TGTGCCAGCAGGAGACAGTATGGCTACACCTTC.

In its sample, this clone was seen once. The chain links TRBV19 to TRBJ1-3; D is possibly TRBD1 (6 bases). V lost 7 bases and J 0 bases, leaving 13 bases between the germline ends. Germline CDR1 and CDR2: LNHDA and SQIVND (reference sequence). This CDR3 contains 15 residues. The DNA for the CDR3 is TGTGCCAGTACGGAGGACAGAAGCTCTGGAAACACCATATATTTT. This sequence encodes CASTEDRSSGNTIYF.